These T cell receptor beta chains were read from a single sample in a study of cytomegalovirus exposure and HLA in healthy donors. TCRdb's copy holds only in-frame clones and misses some; the assay was immunoSEQ multiplex PCR. The sample has about 64,000 clones. The sequenced material came from PBMCs. The receptors stem from a woman aged 18-35 years in good health and CMV-seronegative. Each CDR3 is given with its conserved first and last residue. The order of the fields is V gene, J gene, D gene, CDR3 DNA, CDR3 protein. A D gene is named only where the DNA matches it firmly.

v_call: TRBV19
j_call: TRBJ1-1
d_call: TRBD1
cdr3_nt: TGTGCCAGTAGTTGGGACAGGGGGAACACTGAAGCTTTCTTT
cdr3_aa: CASSWDRGNTEAFF

v_call: TRBV4-1
j_call: TRBJ1-5
d_call: TRBD1
cdr3_nt: TGCGCCAGCAGCCAGATCGGGACAGGACAGCCCGATCGCGATAATAGCAATCAGCCCCAGCATTTT
cdr3_aa: CASSQIGTGQPDRDNSNQPQHF

v_call: TRBV6-4
j_call: TRBJ2-1
d_call: -
cdr3_nt: TGTGCCAGCAGTGACCCGGGGAGTAACAATGAGCAGTTCTTC
cdr3_aa: CASSDPGSNNEQFF

v_call: TRBV2
j_call: TRBJ1-2
d_call: -
cdr3_nt: TGTGCCAGCAAGGGGGAATGGGGCTACACCTTC
cdr3_aa: CASKGEWGYTF

v_call: TRBV11-2
j_call: TRBJ1-2
d_call: -
cdr3_nt: TGTGCCAGCAGCCTCCAGGTGGGTGGCTACACCTTC
cdr3_aa: CASSLQVGGYTF

v_call: TRBV5-1
j_call: TRBJ1-1
d_call: TRBD1
cdr3_nt: TGCGCCAGCAGCGTACCGGGACAGGGGCTGACTGAAGCTTTCTTT
cdr3_aa: CASSVPGQGLTEAFF

v_call: TRBV4-1
j_call: TRBJ2-2
d_call: -
cdr3_nt: TGCGCCAGCAGCCAAGATACGGAGGTCGGGGAGCTGTTTTTT
cdr3_aa: CASSQDTEVGELFF

v_call: TRBV29-1
j_call: TRBJ1-1
d_call: -
cdr3_nt: TGCAGCGTTGACTTCAACACTGAAGCTTTCTTT
cdr3_aa: CSVDFNTEAFF

v_call: TRBV9
j_call: TRBJ1-2
d_call: TRBD1
cdr3_nt: TGTGCCAGCAGCGTAGACGCGTACAGGGGGAAGGGTGGCTACACCTTC
cdr3_aa: CASSVDAYRGKGGYTF

v_call: TRBV7-7
j_call: TRBJ2-3
d_call: TRBD2
cdr3_nt: TGTGCTAGCAGCCCGGGACTAGCGGCCACAGATACGCAGTATTTT
cdr3_aa: CASSPGLAATDTQYF

v_call: TRBV7-7
j_call: TRBJ2-5
d_call: -
cdr3_nt: TGTGCTAGCAGCTTTGGGGGGGCTAACCGGGGCCAAGAGACCCAGTACTTC
cdr3_aa: CASSFGGANRGQETQYF